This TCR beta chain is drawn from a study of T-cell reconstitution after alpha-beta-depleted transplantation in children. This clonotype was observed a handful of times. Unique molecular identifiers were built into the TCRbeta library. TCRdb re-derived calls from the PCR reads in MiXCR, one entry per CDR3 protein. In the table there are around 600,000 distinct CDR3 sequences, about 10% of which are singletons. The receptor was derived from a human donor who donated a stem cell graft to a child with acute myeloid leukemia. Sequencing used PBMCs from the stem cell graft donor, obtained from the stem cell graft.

CDR3 amino acids: CASSVKPGNTIYF. The CDR3 DNA follows: TGTGCCAGCAGCGTAAAACCTGGAAACACCATATATTTT. The chain employs TRBV9 and TRBJ1-3; D gene unclear. Germline V gives CDR1 SGDLS, CDR2 YYNGEE. This CDR3 region has 13 residues. V lost 1 base to trimming and J lost 2 bases, with 4 bases between them.